The clone carrying this T cell receptor beta chain has a handful of counts. The data derive from a study of CD8+CD57+ T cells in acquired aplastic anemia. Flow cytometry had shown expanded CD8+CD57+ cells in the patients chosen for sequencing. CDR3 size: 12 residues. Trimming cost V 6 bases and J 5 bases, with 10 bases left between them. Genomic DNA templated the TCR beta VDJ and CDR3 profiling. TCRdb ran MiXCR on the reads and lists one entry per CDR3 protein. The sample contains fewer than 300,000 distinct CDR3 sequences, 70% to 85% of which appear only once. The chain couples TRBV12-3 or TRBV12-4 to TRBJ2-5, with a possible D match to TRBD2 (5 bases). The source material was sorted CD4+, CD8+, or CD8+CD57+ T cells (not recorded which) from PBMCs. This receptor was taken from a human donor with aplastic anemia. CDR3 bases: TGTGCCAGCAGGAGGGCTAGGGAGACCCAGTACTTC. It is translated as CASRRARETQYF.